This is a list of T cell receptor beta chains from one sample in a study of T cells expressing NK-cell markers. TCRdb re-called the 5' RACE reads and catalogs CDR3 proteins one per entry, DNA excluded. In all, the sample yields about 390,000 distinct CDR3 sequences. Sequenced input: blood T cells: a sorted CD56 or NKG2C T cell subset, CD4+ or CD8+ T cells, or bulk PBMC T cells (not recorded which). The receptors stem from a woman in her forties or fifties in good health. CDR3s include the opening cysteine and the closing phenylalanine or tryptophan.

CASSLVGRGTYGYTF	TRBV7-2	TRBJ1-2
CSTNPRLAGTLPQFF	TRBV29-1	TRBJ2-1
CASSLPTSGSGNEQFF	TRBV5-1	TRBJ2-1
CATSRPSEVNTEAFF	TRBV15	TRBJ1-1
CASSYSRQNVDKNIQYF	TRBV6-6	TRBJ2-4
CASSEWSQALSEQFF	TRBV25-1	TRBJ2-1
CAWRRGRTSTDTQYF	TRBV30	TRBJ2-3
CASGTIAGVSEQFF	TRBV5-1	TRBJ2-1
CASMTSWNTGELFF	TRBV12-3/TRBV12-4	TRBJ2-2
CATSRDLVQDEQYF	TRBV15	TRBJ2-7
CAVSDRNQPQHF	TRBV10-3	TRBJ1-5
CASSQTQGGDEQFF	TRBV3-1	TRBJ2-1
CASSQDQLPNIQYF	TRBV4-1	TRBJ2-4
CASSQFASGDNEQFF	TRBV14	TRBJ2-1
CASSLRSGLETQYF	TRBV7-3	TRBJ2-5
CASSQTQESYEQYF	TRBV2	TRBJ2-7
CASSSILLATQYF	TRBV7-9	TRBJ2-3
CATSDKFLAGERTDTQYF	TRBV24-1	TRBJ2-3
CASSLTGSKWETQYF	TRBV7-7	TRBJ2-5
CASSLSNTDTQYF	TRBV6-5	TRBJ2-3
CAISGSSAQVVETQYF	TRBV10-3	TRBJ2-5
CASSSLTRFIAGGSSYNEQFF	TRBV5-6	TRBJ2-1
CASSSRSGSGELFF	TRBV5-1	TRBJ2-2
CASSFPHPGGELFF	TRBV5-1	TRBJ2-2
CASSFLRGPVDNEQFF	TRBV5-4	TRBJ2-1
CSAREPGPGMEQYF	TRBV20-1	TRBJ2-7
CSASSLSGRARTGELFF	TRBV20-1	TRBJ2-2
CASSLTSGKGGEQFF	TRBV6-2/TRBV6-3	TRBJ2-1